This T cell receptor beta chain was identified in a study of HIV-infected patients and healthy controls. Study outcomes and limitations: The diversity differences were not explained by slight age and sex differences between study cohorts.

Whole blood was used without fractionation, so all unsorted peripheral T cells were included. This clonotype was recorded many times. What it recognizes is unknown. Alpha and beta constant-region primers primed reverse transcription of about 500 ng RNA. Alpha and beta chain libraries were made separately by chain-specific third strand synthesis with multiplexing indices. Second strand synthesis was primed from the SP2 site. TCRdb redid the calling of the 5' RACE reads with MiXCR, one entry per CDR3 protein. The table records 10,000 to 15,000 distinct CDR3 sequences, approximately 10% of them present only once. Trimming cost V 3 bases and J 2 bases, with 13 bases left between them. Germline V CDR1 and CDR2: SGHTA, FQGNSA. The CDR3 loop spans 15 amino acids.

The sequenced sample was blood. This clonotype originated in an adult in good health. The V call is TRBV7-2, the J call TRBJ1-1; TRBD1 is a possible D gene (6 bases). The CDR3 is CASSLTTGPNTEAFF. Here the CDR3 DNA reads TGTGCCAGCAGCTTGACGACAGGACCCAACACTGAAGCTTTCTTT.